This record concerns one TCR beta chain sequence. Its antigen has not been determined. No base qualities exist here, and no much larger clone lies one base off it. These data come from a study of shared clonotypes between healthy human individuals (dated by TCRdb to the early 2020s). For the study in its entirety: Three men and two women, aged 18 to 49 years, made up the cohort. To estimate repertoire size and how much clonotype sharing occurs between individuals, the study deeply sequenced the blood TCR repertoires of about five healthy adults. Between about 0.85 and 8.9 billion PBMCs per donor were obtained by leukapheresis. Per donor, three plates each were used for CD4 naive and CD4 memory, two for CD8 naive, and one for CD8 memory. To increase sequencing depth and limit assay-specific biases, TCR repertoire library preparation and sequencing were carried out by different laboratories using diverse techniques. Broader findings and caveats from the paper: The small number of donors limited the genetic and exposure-history diversity represented. Across a few donors, 5% to 6% of naive CD4, roughly 3.3% of naive CD8, around 2.5% of memory CD4, and approximately 0.42% of memory CD8 clonotypes were shared. Pairwise subsampling led to the expectation that sequencing depth would affect the degree of clonotype sharing among donors. Larger estimated clonotype richness was generally found for naive subsets than for memory subsets. Compared with non-shared clonotypes, clonotypes shared by all four sorted-subset donors had higher generation probabilities. Rarefaction of sorted-subset datasets indicated incomplete sequencing despite the large sequencing depth. Sampling was restricted to blood, and TCR repertoires in tissue are likely to differ from TCR repertoires in blood.

Donors were healthy HIV-negative adults with no recently reported acute infections or vaccinations. Only Caucasian adults living in Nashville, Tennessee, USA were represented among the donors. Magnetic negative selection was used to enrich CD4+ T cells, after which naive cells were positively selected on CD45RA and the negative fraction became the memory subset. Blood was collected by leukapheresis, and PBMCs were isolated by Ficoll-Histopaque density gradient centrifugation and then cryopreserved in liquid nitrogen vapor phase. Analytical flow cytometry was used to check the purity and quantity of every magnetically sorted T cell population. Genomic DNA was isolated from every sorted fraction and measured by UV absorbance on a Nanodrop 2000c. Using the deep immunoSEQ assay, TCR CDR3 regions were amplified from genomic DNA by multiplex PCR. For each cell subset, the extracted genomic DNA was distributed evenly across all wells of several immunoSEQ 96-well plates, and each plate served as one replicate. For sorted subsets, 150 to 250 ng of genomic DNA, equivalent to roughly 33,000 T cell genomes, went into each replicate PCR. Purified libraries were measured with a Qubit 3.0 fluorometer, size-checked on a Bioanalyzer 2100, and measured again with the KAPA Library Quantification kit. Every immunoSEQ 96-well plate was sequenced on a dedicated single-read 150-cycle Illumina NextSeq 550 flow cell. In the authors' own workflow: Because the immunoSEQ output included only junctional sequences and no quality scores, the filtering could not be the same as the filtering used for full-length reads. To assign V/J genes and CDR3, sequences were annotated using PyIR, a Python wrapper for IgBLAST v1.9, with IMGT germline references. Reads with weak V/J assignments (E-value above 1e-6), missing CDR3, stop codons, out-of-frame junctions, or ambiguous translated residues were removed. V3J clonotypes were defined as sequences sharing an identical inferred V gene, J gene, and CDR3 amino acid sequence. Percentage overlap between repertoires was computed as shared unique clonotypes divided by the size of the smaller repertoire. Richness of each repertoire was evaluated using RTK rarefaction, the Chao1 estimator, and Recon v2.1 estimates of unobserved clonotypes. OLGA was used to compute generation probabilities for all TCRbeta clonotypes that the gDNA method yielded from a handful of donors. This is the immuneACCESS table as TCRdb keeps it, with only in-frame sequences that have V and J called. A part of the clones is gone; compared with another copy, unresolved V genes explain less than half, and the rest is unexplained. That table supplies the V and J calls and clone size; D and trimming were determined from the DNA. The table for this sample lists 2 million to 2.5 million clones; around 95% of them were counted only once. The ten largest clones add up to 0.1% to 0.15% of the sample.

Trimmed from V: 2 bases; trimmed from J: 8 bases; junction bases lacking a gene match: 6. From a lookup of the germline V gene, CDR1 and CDR2 are MNHEY and SVGAGI. The CDR3 contains 15 residues, cysteine and phenylalanine counted. The only DNA kept is the CDR3, 45 bases in frame from the first base. The sequence is built from TRBV6-5 and TRBJ1-4; TRBD1 matches 9 bases in the middle. Sequencing was performed on naive CD4+ T cells sorted from blood. The cell subset or site label for this specimen denotes: CD45RA+ positively selected. This receptor was obtained from a man younger than 35 in good health. The CDR3 corresponds to CASSYPTGGMEKLFF. The DNA sequence reads TGTGCCAGCAGTTACCCGACAGGGGGTATGGAAAAACTGTTTTTT.